The present T cell receptor beta chain was sequenced within a study of cytomegalovirus exposure and HLA in healthy donors. Study information: Earlier sequencing of about 200 million T cells yielded roughly 100 million unique TCR beta sequences. Tens of millions of unique TCR sequences came from HLA-typed donors in an early release.

Healthy bone marrow donors supplied every sample. Germline CDR1 and CDR2: SGHTA and FQGNSA. The J segment lost 4 bases and the V segment lost 5 bases, leaving 10 bases of the junction unmatched. This CDR3 has 16 residues. Primers for the PCR totalled 60 Vbeta and 13 Jbeta. Produced via immunoSEQ multiplex PCR; TCRdb's table is partial and in-frame only. This table has some 150,000 clones, about 70% appearing once. Study-level points and caveats: Earlier analysis yielded a pattern in which most TCR beta V segments were productive about 87% or about 30% of the time.

The sample holds one count of this clone. Its antigen remains unidentified. The receptor was derived from a man in his fifties or sixties in good health and CMV-seronegative. The sample was PBMCs. J is TRBJ1-4 and V is TRBV7-2, with 7 bases identical to TRBD1. The CDR3 region has the DNA TGTGCCAGCAGCATTAGAGGGGGCGCTGGTAATGAAAAACTGTTTTTT. Protein: CASSIRGGAGNEKLFF.